One and the same sample provided the 17 T cell receptor beta chains below, sequenced in a study of response to subunit inactivated influenza vaccine. A single record per CDR3 protein comes from TCRdb applying MiXCR to the RT-PCR reads. The sample has fewer than 750,000 distinct CDR3 sequences, 14% seen once. The sample consisted of PBMCs from blood, taken 11 to 12 days after vaccination. The receptors originated from a man in his fifties or sixties who received an inactivated influenza vaccine.

This clonotype has more than one count but fewer than ten. The V gene is TRBV12-3 or TRBV12-4, the J gene TRBJ1-2; the D gene is possibly TRBD1 (6 bases). Trimming cost V 2 bases and J 6 bases, with 19 bases left between them. This CDR3 is built from 16 residues. DNA for the CDR3: TGTGCCAGCAGTTTACTCCAACCAGGGGAAAAGGATGGCTACACCTTC. Its translation is CASSLLQPGEKDGYTF.

V and J are TRBV20-1 and TRBJ1-1, with D possibly matching TRBD1 (6 bases). Germline V gives CDR1 DFQATT, CDR2 SNEGSKA (reference sequence). V was shortened by 3 bases and J by 3 bases, with 17 bases between the two germline ends. This CDR3 has 15 amino acids. The CDR3 loop reads CSASDLQGWYTEAFF. Written as DNA, the CDR3 is TGCAGTGCTAGTGATCTACAGGGATGGTACACTGAAGCTTTCTTT.

The chain has TRBV7-2 and TRBJ2-7; TRBD2 agrees at 9 bases. The V gene's germline CDR1 is SGHTA and CDR2 FQGNSA. V lost 7 bases to trimming and J lost 1 base; unmatched junction nucleotides: 5. This CDR3 has 14 amino acids. The CDR3 loop reads CASTQTSGSYEQYF. The CDR3 nucleotides are TGTGCCAGCACGCAGACTAGCGGATCCTACGAGCAGTACTTC.

The chain has TRBV7-6 and TRBJ2-3; the D gene is possibly TRBD2 (6 bases). V lost 1 base, J lost 4 bases, and 12 bases lay in between. This CDR3 has 15 amino acids. Germline V lookup: CDR1 SGHVS, CDR2 FNYEAQ. The CDR3 sequence: CASSLVPGESDTQYF. DNA of the CDR3: TGTGCCAGCAGCTTAGTTCCGGGAGAATCAGATACGCAGTATTTT.

This clonotype turned up a few times. The V call is TRBV6-2 or TRBV6-3, the J call TRBJ2-5, with 8 positions matching TRBD2. From germline, CDR1 is MNHEY and CDR2 SVGEGT. The CDR3 runs 16 residues. After removal of 0 bases from V and 1 base from J, the junction contained 4 bases not matched to a gene. For the CDR3, the DNA is TGTGCCAGCAGTTACTCGAACCTAGCGGGCCAAGAGACCCAGTACTTC. This codes for CASSYSNLAGQETQYF.

This clonotype has a count of ten or more. This chain's CDR3 is CASSPQAGELFF. The CDR3, as DNA: TGTGCCAGCAGTCCTCAGGCCGGGGAGCTGTTTTTT. The chain uses TRBV7-8 and TRBJ2-2; D call uncertain. V lost 6 bases to trimming and J lost 6 bases, with 8 bases between them. CDR3 length equals 12 residues. The germline V gene has CDR1 SGHVS and CDR2 FQNEAQ.

A few counts support this clonotype. J is TRBJ1-5 and V is TRBV18; D ambiguous. Germline CDR1 reads KGHSH; CDR2 reads LQKENI. Trimming shortened V by 2 bases and J by 6 bases, and 14 bases separated the two germline ends. The CDR3 has 15 amino acids. The CDR3 DNA reads TGTGCCAGCTCACCATCGGGGTGGGTAGGTCAGCCCCAGCATTTT. It encodes CASSPSGWVGQPQHF.

This clonotype has more than one count but fewer than ten. The chain couples TRBV12-3 or TRBV12-4 to TRBJ1-2, with D hard to call. The CDR3 has 13 residues. Trimming took 3 bases from V and 4 from J, leaving 9 bases between them. The CDR3 sequence is CASSLTGVYGYTF. The DNA for the CDR3 is TGTGCCAGCAGTTTGACTGGGGTCTATGGCTACACCTTC.

The J gene is TRBJ2-7, the V gene TRBV24-1, with TRBD1 matching 7 bases. J was trimmed by 6 bases and V by 4 bases; bases with no gene match: 5. Germline lookup yields CDR1 KGHDR and CDR2 SFDVKD. The CDR3 runs 13 residues. This CDR3 reads CATSDTYRGEQYF. The CDR3 DNA is TGTGCCACCAGTGACACTTACAGGGGCGAGCAGTACTTC.

The rearrangement joins TRBV7-9 to TRBJ1-4, with D hard to call. The CDR3 has 15 residues. From germline, CDR1 is SEHNR and CDR2 FQNEAQ (reference sequence). V dropped 0 bases and J dropped 4 bases, with 9 bases sitting between them. CDR3 coding DNA: TGTGCCAGCAGCTTAGCAGGACGGATTAATGAAAAACTGTTTTTT. Translating gives CASSLAGRINEKLFF. Full variable domain (rest looked up from reference TRBV7-9 and TRBJ1-4): DTGVSQNPRHKITKRGQNVTFRCDPISEHNRLYWYRQTLGQGPEFLTYFQNEAQLEKSRLLSDRFSAERPKGSFSTLEIQRTEQGDSAMYLCASSLAGRINEKLFFGSGTQLSVL.

This sequence joins TRBV2 and TRBJ2-7, with 10 bases matching TRBD1. The junction had 5 bases not matched to a gene; V was cut back by 4 bases and J by 2 bases. Germline values: CDR1 SNHLY, CDR2 FYNNEI. This CDR3 spans 15 amino acids. CDR3 nucleotide sequence: TGTGCCAGCAGTGCGCTGGGACAGGGGCCCTACGAGCAGTACTTC. This sequence encodes CASSALGQGPYEQYF. Full variable domain (remainder filled in from reference TRBV2 and TRBJ2-7): EPEVTQTPSHQVTQMGQEVILRCVPISNHLYFYWYRQILGQKVEFLVSFYNNEISEKSEIFDDQFSVERPDGSNFTLKIRSTKLEDSAMYFCASSALGQGPYEQYFGPGTRLTVT.

V gene TRBV19 combines with J gene TRBJ1-6; 7 nucleotides agree with TRBD1. Germline V CDR1 and CDR2: LNHDA, SQIVND (reference sequence). CDR3 length: 15 residues. V dropped 6 bases and J dropped 10; count of bases not matched to a gene: 12. The CDR3 bases are TGTGCCAGTAGATCTTACCGGACAGGAGAATCACCCCTCCACTTT. It translates to CASRSYRTGESPLHF.

The chain carries TRBV9 and TRBJ2-7, with 8 nucleotides matching TRBD1. The length of the CDR3 is 12 residues. Trimming removed 2 bases from V and 5 bases from J; junction bases left unmatched: 0. The germline CDR1 and CDR2 sequences are SGDLS and YYNGEE. The CDR3 coding sequence is TGTGCCAGCAGCGTGGACAGGGACGAGCAGTACTTC. The encoded protein is CASSVDRDEQYF.

V usage is TRBV15 and J usage is TRBJ1-6; possibly TRBD1 for D (5 bases). Germline V lookup: CDR1 LNHNV, CDR2 YYDKDF (reference sequence). V was clipped by 4 bases and J by 0 bases, with 13 bases between them. There are 17 residues in the CDR3. CDR3 DNA sequence: TGTGCCACCAGCAAGGGACTGCCCAGCTCCTATAATTCACCCCTCCACTTT. This codes for CATSKGLPSSYNSPLHF.

The chain joins TRBV30 to TRBJ2-3; D unresolved. V was trimmed by 0 bases and J by 0 bases, leaving 10 bases between them. CDR3 length: 15 residues. Germline V gene sequence: CDR1 GTSNPN, CDR2 SVGIG (reference sequence). This CDR3 is CAWSVGIPSTDTQYF. The CDR3 DNA follows: TGTGCCTGGAGTGTAGGGATTCCTAGCACAGATACGCAGTATTTT. The whole variable domain, filled in from reference TRBV30 and TRBJ2-3, reads SQTIHQWPATLVQPVGSPLSLECTVEGTSNPNLYWYRQAAGRGLQLLFYSVGIGQISSEVPQNLSASRPQDRQFILSSKKLLLSDSGFYLCAWSVGIPSTDTQYFGPGTRLTVL.

This clonotype was detected only a few times. The chain couples TRBV7-9 to TRBJ1-5; tentatively, D is TRBD1 (5 bases). CDR1 is SEHNR and CDR2 is FQNEAQ in the germline V gene (reference sequence). Trimming stripped 2 bases from V and 5 bases from J, with 7 bases between. This CDR3 has 13 residues. CDR3 in DNA: TGTGCCAGCAGCTTACAACAGGATCAGCCCCAGCATTTT. Its translation: CASSLQQDQPQHF.

The rearrangement uses TRBV6-1 and TRBJ2-7, with 9 positions matching TRBD2. Looked up from germline, CDR1 is MNHNS and CDR2 is SASEGT. The CDR3 length is 18 residues. V trimming: 2 bases; J trimming: 3 bases; junction bases outside the gene matches: 14. The CDR3 DNA is TGTGCCAGCAGTGAATTCCCCTCGCGGGGGGGCTATTTCTACGAGCAGTACTTC. Its protein is CASSEFPSRGGYFYEQYF.